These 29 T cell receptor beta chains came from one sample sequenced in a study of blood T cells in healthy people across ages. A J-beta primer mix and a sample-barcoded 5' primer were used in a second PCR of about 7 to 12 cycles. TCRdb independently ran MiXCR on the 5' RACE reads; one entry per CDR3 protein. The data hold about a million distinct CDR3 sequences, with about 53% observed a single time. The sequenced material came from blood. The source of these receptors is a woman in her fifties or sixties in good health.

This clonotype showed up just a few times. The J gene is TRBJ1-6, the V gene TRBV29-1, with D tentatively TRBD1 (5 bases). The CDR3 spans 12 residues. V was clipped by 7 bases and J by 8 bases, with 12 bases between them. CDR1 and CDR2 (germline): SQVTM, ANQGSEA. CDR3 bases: TGCAGCGCCGGCGGGGCGGATTCACCCCTCCACTTT. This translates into CSAGGADSPLHF.

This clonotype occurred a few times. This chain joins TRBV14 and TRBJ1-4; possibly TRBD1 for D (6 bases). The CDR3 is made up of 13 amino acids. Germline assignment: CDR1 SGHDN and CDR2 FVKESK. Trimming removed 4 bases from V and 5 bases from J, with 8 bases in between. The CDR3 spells CASSRGLNEKLFF. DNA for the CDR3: TGTGCCAGCAGCCGGGGGCTCAATGAAAAACTGTTTTTT.

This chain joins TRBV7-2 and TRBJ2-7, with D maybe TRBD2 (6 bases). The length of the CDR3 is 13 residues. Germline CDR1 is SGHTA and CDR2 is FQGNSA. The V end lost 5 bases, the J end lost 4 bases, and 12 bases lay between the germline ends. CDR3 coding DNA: TGTGCCAGCAGCATCTTCGCGGGGTACGAGCAGTACTTC. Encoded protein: CASSIFAGYEQYF.

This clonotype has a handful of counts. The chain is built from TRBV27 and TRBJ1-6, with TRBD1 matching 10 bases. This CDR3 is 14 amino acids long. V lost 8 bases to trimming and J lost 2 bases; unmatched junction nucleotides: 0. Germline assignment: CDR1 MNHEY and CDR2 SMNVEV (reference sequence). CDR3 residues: CASGTGAYNSPLHF. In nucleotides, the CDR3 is TGTGCCAGCGGGACAGGGGCCTATAATTCACCCCTCCACTTT.

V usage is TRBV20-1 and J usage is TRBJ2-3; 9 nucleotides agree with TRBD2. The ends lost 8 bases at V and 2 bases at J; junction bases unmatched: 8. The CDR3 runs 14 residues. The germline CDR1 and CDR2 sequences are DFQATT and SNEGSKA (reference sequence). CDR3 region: CSTHAGGLTDTQYF. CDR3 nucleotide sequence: TGCAGTACCCATGCGGGAGGGCTCACAGATACGCAGTATTTT.

The CDR3 DNA reads TGCGCCAGCAGCTTGGTTGTAGCGGGACATTTAGGGGCCAAAAACATTCAGTACTTC. Protein product: CASSLVVAGHLGAKNIQYF. The V call is TRBV5-1, the J call TRBJ2-4, with 8 bases matching TRBD2. This CDR3 has 19 amino acids. Germline loops: CDR1 SGHRS, CDR2 YFSETQ. After removal of 0 bases from V and 1 base from J, the junction contained 12 bases not matched to a gene.

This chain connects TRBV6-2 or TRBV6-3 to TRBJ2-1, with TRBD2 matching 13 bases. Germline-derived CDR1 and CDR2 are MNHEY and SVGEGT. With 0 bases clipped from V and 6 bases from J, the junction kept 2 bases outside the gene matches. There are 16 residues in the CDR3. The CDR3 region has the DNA TGTGCCAGCAGTTACTCCGGGACTAGCGGGACCAATGAGCAGTTCTTC. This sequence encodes CASSYSGTSGTNEQFF.

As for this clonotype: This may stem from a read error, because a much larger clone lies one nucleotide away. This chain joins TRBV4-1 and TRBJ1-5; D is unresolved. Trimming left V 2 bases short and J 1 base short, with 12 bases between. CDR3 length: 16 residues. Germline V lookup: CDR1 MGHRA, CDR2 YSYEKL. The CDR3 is CASSQKPYVSNQPQHF. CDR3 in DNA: TGCGCCAGCAGCCAAAAACCCTATGTGAGCAATCAGCCCCAGCATTTT.

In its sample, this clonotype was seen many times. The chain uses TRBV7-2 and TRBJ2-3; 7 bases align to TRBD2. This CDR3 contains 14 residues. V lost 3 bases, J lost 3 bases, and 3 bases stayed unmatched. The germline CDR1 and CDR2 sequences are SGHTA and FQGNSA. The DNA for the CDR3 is TGTGCCAGCAGCTTTTCTAGCGGTACAGATACGCAGTATTTT. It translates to CASSFSSGTDTQYF.

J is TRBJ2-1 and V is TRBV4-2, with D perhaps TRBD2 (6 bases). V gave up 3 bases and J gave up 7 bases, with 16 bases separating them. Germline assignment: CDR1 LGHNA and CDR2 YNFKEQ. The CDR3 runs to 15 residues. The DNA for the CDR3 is TGTGCCAGCAGCCACGGAACGGGAGAGGGTAATGAGCAGTTCTTC. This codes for CASSHGTGEGNEQFF.

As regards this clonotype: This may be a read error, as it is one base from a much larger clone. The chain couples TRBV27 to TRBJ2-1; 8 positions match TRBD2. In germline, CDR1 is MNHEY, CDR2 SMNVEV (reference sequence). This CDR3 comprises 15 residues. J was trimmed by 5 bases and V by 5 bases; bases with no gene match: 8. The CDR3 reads CASSPTTGGHNEQFF. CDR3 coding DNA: TGTGCCAGCAGTCCCACTACGGGAGGGCACAATGAGCAGTTCTTC.

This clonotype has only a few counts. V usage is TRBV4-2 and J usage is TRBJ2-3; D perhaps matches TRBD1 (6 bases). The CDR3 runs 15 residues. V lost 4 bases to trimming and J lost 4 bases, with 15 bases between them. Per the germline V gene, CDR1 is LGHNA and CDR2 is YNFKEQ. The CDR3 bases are TGTGCCAGCAGCCCAGGGGCCGGAGTAGCAGATACGCAGTATTTT. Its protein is CASSPGAGVADTQYF.

The CDR3 DNA follows: TGTGCCAGCAGCTTACAGCGGGACACAGATACGCAGTATTTT. The encoded protein is CASSLQRDTDTQYF. The chain employs TRBV7-7 and TRBJ2-3; TRBD2 agrees at 7 bases. The CDR3 covers 14 residues. The J segment lost 2 bases and the V segment lost 2 bases, leaving 1 base of the junction unmatched. Germline loops: CDR1 SSHAT, CDR2 FNYEAQ (reference sequence). The full variable domain, completed using reference TRBV7-7 and TRBJ2-3, is GAGVSQSPRYKVTKRGQDVTLRCDPISSHATLYWYQQALGQGPEFLTYFNYEAQPDKSGLPSDRFSAERPEGSISTLTIQRTEQRDSAMYRCASSLQRDTDTQYFGPGTRLTVL.

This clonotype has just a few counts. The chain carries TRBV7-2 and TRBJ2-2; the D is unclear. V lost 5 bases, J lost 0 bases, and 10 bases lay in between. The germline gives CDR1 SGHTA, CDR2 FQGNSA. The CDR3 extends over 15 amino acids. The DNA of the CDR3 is TGTGCCAGCAGCCCCCGGCCTTCGAACACCGGGGAGCTGTTTTTT. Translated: CASSPRPSNTGELFF.

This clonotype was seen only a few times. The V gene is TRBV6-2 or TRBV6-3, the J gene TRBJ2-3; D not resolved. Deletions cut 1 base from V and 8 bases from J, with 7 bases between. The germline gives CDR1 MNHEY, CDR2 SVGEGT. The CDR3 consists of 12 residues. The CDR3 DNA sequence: TGTGCCAGCAGTTACTTTACTTCTACGCAGTATTTT. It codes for CASSYFTSTQYF.

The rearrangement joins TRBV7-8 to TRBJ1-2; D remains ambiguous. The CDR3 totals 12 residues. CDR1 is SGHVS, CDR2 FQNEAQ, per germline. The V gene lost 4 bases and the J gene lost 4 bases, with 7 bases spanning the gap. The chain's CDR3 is CASSYTGYGYTF. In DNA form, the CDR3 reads TGTGCCAGCAGCTACACCGGCTATGGCTACACCTTC. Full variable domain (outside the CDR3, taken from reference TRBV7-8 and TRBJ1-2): GAGVSQSPRYKVAKRGQDVALRCDPISGHVSLFWYQQALGQGPEFLTYFQNEAQLDKSGLPSDRFFAERPEGSVSTLKIQRTQQEDSAVYLCASSYTGYGYTFGSGTRLTVV.

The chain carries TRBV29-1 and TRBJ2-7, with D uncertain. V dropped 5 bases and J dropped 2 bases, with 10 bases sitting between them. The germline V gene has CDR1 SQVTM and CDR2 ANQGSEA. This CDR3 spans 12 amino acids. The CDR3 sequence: CSVRQRAYEQYF. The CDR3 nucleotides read TGCAGCGTTCGCCAAAGAGCCTACGAGCAGTACTTC.

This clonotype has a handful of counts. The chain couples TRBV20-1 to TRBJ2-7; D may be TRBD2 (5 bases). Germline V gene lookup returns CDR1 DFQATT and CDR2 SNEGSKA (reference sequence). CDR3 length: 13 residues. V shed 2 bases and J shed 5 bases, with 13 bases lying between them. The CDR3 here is CSARMAGMDEQYF. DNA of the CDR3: TGCAGTGCTAGAATGGCCGGGATGGACGAGCAGTACTTC.

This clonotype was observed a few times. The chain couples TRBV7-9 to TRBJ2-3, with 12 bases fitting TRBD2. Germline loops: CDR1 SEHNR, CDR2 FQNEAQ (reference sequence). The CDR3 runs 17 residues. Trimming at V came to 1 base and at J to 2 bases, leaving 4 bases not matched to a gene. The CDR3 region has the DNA TGTGCCAGCAGCTTAGGACTAGCGGGAGCGATCACAGATACGCAGTATTTT. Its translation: CASSLGLAGAITDTQYF.

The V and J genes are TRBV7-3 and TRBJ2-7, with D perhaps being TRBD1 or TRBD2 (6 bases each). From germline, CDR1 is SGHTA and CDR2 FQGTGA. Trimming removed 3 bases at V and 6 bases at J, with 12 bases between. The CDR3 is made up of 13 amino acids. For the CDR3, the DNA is TGTGCCAGCAGCTTCAGTGGAGGGGGCGAGCAGTACTTC. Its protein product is CASSFSGGGEQYF.

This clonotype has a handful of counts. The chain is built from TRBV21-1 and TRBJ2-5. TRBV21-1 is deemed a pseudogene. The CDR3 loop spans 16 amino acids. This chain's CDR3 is CASSNVTAYKQETQYF. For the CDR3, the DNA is TGTGCCAGCAGCAATGTAACAGCCTATAAACAAGAGACCCAGTACTTC.

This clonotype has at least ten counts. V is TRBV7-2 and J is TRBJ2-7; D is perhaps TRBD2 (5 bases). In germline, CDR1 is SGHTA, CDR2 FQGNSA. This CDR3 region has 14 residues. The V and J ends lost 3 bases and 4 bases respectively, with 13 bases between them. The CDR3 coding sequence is TGTGCCAGCAGCTTCGAACGGGGTGGATACGAGCAGTACTTC. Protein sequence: CASSFERGGYEQYF.

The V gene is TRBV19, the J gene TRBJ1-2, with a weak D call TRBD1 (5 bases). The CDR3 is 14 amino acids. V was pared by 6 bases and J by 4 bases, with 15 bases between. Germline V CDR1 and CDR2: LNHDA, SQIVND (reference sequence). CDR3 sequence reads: CASRRGDGSYGYTF. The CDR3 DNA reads TGTGCCAGTAGGCGAGGGGACGGATCCTATGGCTACACCTTC. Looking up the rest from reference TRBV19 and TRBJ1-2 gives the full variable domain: DGGITQSPKYLFRKEGQNVTLSCEQNLNHDAMYWYRQDPGQGLRLIYYSQIVNDFQKGDIAEGYSVSREKKESFPLTVTSAQKNPTAFYLCASRRGDGSYGYTFGSGTRLTVV.

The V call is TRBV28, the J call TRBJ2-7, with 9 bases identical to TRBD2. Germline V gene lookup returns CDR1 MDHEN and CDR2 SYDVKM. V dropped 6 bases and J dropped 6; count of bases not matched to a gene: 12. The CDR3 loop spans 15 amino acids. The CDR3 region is CASSLGLAGLSEQYF. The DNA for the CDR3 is TGTGCCAGCAGCCTCGGGCTAGCGGGACTTAGCGAGCAGTACTTC.

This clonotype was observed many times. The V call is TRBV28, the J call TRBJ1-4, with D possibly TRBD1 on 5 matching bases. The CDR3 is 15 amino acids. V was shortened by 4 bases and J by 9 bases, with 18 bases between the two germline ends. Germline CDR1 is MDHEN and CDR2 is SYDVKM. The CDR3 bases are TGTGCCAGCAGTTCCTATTCAGGGATTGAGAAAAAACTGTTTTTT. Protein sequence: CASSSYSGIEKKLFF.

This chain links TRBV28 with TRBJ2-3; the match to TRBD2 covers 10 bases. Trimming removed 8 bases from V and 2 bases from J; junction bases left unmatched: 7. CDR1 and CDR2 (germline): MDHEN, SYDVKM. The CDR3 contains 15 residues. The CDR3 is CASDVGTSVTDTQYF. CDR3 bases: TGTGCCAGCGATGTGGGGACTAGCGTCACAGATACGCAGTATTTT.

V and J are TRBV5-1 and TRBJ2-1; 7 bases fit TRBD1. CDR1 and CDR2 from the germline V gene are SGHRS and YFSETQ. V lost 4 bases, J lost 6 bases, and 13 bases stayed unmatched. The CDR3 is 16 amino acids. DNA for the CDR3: TGCGCCAGCAGCCTAACCCCAGGGGGTGGTTCCAATGAGCAGTTCTTC. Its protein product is CASSLTPGGGSNEQFF.

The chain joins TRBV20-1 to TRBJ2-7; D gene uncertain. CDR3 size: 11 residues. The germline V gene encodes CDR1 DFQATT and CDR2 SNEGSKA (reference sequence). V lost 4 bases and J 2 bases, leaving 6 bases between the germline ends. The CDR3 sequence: CSATPAYEQYF. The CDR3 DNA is TGCAGTGCTACCCCAGCCTACGAGCAGTACTTC.

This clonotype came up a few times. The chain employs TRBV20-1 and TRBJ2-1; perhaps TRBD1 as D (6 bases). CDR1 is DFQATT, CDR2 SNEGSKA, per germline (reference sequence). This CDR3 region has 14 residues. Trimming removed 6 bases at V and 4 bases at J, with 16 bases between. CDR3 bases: TGCAGTGCCCAGGGGCAGATTAATTACAATGAGCAGTTCTTC. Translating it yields CSAQGQINYNEQFF.